This TCR beta chain came from a study of T-cell memory formation after mild COVID-19. A remark on this clonotype: What it binds is unknown.

Study findings and constraints: Several responding clones turned up in pre-infection memory, indicating that cross-reactive memory may have taken part.

CDR3 length equals 15 residues. Trimming pared 7 bases from V and 1 base from J, leaving 16 bases between. Germline CDR1 reads SNHLY; CDR2 reads FYNNEI. Libraries for TCRalpha and TCRbeta carried sample barcodes and unique molecular identifiers via 5'RACE. TCRdb re-called the 5' RACE reads through MiXCR, storing one row per CDR3 protein. The sample holds 550,000 to 600,000 distinct CDR3 sequences; less than 25% are singletons and the top ten take around 7.7%. The sample taken for sequencing was PBMCs or a T cell subset sorted from them (not recorded which). The chain has TRBV2 and TRBJ1-1, with TRBD1 as a possible D gene (5 bases). The sequence came from an adult woman who had mild COVID-19 (a few samples of this study predate the infection). Cell type and time point are not known. This CDR3 is CASTKSQGANTEAFF. The CDR3 DNA is TGTGCCAGCACCAAATCCCAGGGCGCGAACACTGAAGCTTTCTTT.